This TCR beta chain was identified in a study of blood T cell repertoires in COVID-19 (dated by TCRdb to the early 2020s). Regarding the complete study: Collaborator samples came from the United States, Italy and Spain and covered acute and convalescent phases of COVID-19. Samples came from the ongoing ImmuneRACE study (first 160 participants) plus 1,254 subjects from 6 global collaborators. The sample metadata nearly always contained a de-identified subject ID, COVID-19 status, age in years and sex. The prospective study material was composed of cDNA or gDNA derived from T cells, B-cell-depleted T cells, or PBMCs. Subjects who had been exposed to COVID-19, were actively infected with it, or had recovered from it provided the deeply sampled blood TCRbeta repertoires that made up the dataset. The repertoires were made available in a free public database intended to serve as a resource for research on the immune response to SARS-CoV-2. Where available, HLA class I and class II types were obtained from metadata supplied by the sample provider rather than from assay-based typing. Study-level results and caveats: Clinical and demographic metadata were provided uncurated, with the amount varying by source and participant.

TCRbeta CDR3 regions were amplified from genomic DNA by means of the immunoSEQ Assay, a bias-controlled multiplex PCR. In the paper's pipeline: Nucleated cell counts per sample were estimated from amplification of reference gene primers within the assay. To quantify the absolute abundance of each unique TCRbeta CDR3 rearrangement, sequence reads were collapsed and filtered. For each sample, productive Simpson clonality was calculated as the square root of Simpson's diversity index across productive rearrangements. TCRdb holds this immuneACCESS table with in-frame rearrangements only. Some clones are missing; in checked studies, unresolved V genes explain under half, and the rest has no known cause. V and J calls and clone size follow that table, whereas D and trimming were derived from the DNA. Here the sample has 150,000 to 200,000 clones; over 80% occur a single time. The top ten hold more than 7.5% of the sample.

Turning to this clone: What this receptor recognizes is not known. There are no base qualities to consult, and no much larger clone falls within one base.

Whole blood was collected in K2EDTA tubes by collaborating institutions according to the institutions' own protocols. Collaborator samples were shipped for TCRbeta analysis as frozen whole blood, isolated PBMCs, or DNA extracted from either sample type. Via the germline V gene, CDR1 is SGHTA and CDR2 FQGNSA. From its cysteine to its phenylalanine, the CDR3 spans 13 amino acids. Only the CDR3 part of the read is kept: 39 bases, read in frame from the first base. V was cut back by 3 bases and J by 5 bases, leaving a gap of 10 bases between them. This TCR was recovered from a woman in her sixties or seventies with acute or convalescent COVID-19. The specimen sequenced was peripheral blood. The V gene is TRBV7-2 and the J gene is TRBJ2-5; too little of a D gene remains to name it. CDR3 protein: CASSLRESETQYF. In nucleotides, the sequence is TGTGCCAGCAGCTTGCGAGAATCGGAGACCCAGTACTTC.